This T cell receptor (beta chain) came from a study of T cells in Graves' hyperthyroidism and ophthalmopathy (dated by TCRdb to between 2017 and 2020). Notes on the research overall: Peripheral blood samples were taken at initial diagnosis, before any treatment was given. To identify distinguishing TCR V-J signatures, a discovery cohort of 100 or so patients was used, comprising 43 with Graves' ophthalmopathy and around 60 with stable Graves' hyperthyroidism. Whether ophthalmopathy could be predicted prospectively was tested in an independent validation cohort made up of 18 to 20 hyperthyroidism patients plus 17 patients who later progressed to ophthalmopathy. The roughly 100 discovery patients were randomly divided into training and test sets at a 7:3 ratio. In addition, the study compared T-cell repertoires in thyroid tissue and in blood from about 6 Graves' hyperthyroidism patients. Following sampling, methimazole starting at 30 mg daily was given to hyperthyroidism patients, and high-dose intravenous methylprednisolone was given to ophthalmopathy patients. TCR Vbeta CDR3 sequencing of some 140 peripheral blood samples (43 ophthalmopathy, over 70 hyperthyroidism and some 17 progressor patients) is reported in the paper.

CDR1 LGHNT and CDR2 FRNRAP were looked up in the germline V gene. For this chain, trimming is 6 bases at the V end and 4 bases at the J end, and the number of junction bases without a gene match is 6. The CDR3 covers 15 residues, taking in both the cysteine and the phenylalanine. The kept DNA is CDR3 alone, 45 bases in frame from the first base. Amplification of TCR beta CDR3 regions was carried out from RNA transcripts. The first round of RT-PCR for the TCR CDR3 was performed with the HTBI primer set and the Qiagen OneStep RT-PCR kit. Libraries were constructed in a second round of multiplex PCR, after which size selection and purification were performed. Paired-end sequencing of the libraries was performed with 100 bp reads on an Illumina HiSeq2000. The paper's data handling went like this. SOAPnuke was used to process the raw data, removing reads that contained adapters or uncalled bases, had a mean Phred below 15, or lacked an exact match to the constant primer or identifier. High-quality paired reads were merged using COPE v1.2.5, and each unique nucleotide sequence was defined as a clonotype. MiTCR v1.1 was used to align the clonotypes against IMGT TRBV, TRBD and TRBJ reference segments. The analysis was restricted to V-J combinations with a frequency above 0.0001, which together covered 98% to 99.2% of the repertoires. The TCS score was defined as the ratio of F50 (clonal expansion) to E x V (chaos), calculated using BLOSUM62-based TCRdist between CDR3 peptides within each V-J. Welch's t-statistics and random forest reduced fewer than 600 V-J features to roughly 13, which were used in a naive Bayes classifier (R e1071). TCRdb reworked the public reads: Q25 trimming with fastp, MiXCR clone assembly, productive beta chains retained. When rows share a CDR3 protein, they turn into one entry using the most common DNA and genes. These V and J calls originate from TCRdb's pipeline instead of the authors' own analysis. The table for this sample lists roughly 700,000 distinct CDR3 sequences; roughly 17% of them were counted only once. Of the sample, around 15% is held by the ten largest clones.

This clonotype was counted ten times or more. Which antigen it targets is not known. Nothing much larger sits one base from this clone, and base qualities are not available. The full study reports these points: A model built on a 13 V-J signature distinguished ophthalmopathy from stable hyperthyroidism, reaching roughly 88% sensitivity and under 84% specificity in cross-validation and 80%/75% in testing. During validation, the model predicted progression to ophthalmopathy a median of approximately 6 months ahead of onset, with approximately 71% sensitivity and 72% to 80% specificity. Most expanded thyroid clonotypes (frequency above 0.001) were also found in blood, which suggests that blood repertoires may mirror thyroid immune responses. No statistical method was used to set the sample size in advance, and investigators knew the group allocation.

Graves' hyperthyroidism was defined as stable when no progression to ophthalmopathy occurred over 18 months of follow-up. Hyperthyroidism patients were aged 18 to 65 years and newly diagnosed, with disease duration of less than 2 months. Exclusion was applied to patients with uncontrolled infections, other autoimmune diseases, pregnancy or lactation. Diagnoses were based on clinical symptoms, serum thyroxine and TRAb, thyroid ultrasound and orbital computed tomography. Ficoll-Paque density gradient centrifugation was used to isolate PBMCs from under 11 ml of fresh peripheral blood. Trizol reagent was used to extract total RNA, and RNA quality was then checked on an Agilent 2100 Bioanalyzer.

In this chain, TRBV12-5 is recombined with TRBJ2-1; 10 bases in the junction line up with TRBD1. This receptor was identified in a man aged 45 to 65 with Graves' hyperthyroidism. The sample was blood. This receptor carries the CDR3 CASGSGTGDYNEQFF. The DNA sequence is TGTGCTAGTGGGTCCGGGACAGGGGATTACAATGAGCAGTTCTTC.